This paragraph covers one TCR beta chain sequence. Clones were read by immunoSEQ multiplex PCR, and TCRdb kept only the in-frame ones, dropping some. The repertoire includes about 220,000 clones, roughly 80% of them detected once, and 1.3% sits in the top ten. The data derive from a study of blood T cell repertoires in COVID-19. CDR1 and CDR2 from the germline V gene are MNHNS and SASEGT. The CDR3 extends over 15 amino acids. V shed 2 bases, J shed 4 bases, and the junction held 4 bases outside the gene matches. The chain uses TRBV6-1 and TRBJ2-1; 8 nucleotides agree with TRBD2. The receptor's source is a woman aged 40 to 55 with acute COVID-19. The sequencing sample was made of PBMCs or T cells enriched from blood (not recorded which). Written as DNA, the CDR3 is TGTGCCAGCAGTGAATTTGCGGGAGGATACAATGAGCAGTTCTTC. It encodes CASSEFAGGYNEQFF.